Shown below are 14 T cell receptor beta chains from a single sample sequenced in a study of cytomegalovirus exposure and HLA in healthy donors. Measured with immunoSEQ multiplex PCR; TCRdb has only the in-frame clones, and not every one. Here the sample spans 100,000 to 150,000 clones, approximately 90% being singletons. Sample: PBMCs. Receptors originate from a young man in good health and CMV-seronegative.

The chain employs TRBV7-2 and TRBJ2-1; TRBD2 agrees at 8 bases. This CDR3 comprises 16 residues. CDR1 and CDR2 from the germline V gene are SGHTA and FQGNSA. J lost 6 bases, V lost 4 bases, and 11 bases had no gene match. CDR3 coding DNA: TGTGCCAGCAGCTATCGGGGGGGGACTGGTGGCAATGAGCAGTTCTTC. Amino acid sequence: CASSYRGGTGGNEQFF. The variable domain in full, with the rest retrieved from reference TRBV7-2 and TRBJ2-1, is GAGVSQSPSNKVTEKGKDVELRCDPISGHTALYWYRQSLGQGLEFLIYFQGNSAPDKSGLPSDRFSAERTGGSVSTLTIQRTQQEDSAVYLCASSYRGGTGGNEQFFGPGTRLTVL.

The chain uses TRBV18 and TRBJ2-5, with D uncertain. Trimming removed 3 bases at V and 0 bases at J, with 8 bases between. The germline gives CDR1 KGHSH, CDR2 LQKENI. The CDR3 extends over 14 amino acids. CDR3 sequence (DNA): TGTGCCAGCTCACCCAGGCCAGACCAAGAGACCCAGTACTTC. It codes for CASSPRPDQETQYF. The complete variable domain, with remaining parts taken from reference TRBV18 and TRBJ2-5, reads NAGVMQNPRHLVRRRGQEARLRCSPMKGHSHVYWYRQLPEEGLKFMVYLQKENIIDESGMPKERFSAEFPKEGPSILRIQQVVRGDSAAYFCASSPRPDQETQYFGPGTRLLVL.

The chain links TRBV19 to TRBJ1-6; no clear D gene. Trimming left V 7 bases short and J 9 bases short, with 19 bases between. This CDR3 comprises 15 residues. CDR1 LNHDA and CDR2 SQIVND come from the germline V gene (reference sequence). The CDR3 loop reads CASTVDTRGISPLHF. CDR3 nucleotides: TGTGCCAGTACCGTTGACACTCGGGGTATTTCACCCCTCCACTTT.

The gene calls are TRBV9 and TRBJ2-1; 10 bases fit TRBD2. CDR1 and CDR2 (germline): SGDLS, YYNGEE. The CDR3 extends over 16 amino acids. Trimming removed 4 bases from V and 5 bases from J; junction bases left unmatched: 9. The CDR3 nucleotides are TGTGCCAGCAGCCGAGCACTAGCGGGGAGGAACAATGAGCAGTTCTTC. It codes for CASSRALAGRNNEQFF.

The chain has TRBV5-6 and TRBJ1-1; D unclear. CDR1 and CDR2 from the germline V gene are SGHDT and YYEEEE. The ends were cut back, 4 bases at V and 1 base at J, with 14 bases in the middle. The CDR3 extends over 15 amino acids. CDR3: CASSPRELPNTEAFF. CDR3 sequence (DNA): TGTGCCAGCAGCCCTAGGGAGCTGCCGAACACTGAAGCTTTCTTT.

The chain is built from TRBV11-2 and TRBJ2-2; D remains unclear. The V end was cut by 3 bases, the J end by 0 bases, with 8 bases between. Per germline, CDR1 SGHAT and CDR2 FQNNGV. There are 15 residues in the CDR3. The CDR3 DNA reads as TGTGCCAGCAGCTTCAGTCCGACGAACACCGGGGAGCTGTTTTTT. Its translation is CASSFSPTNTGELFF.

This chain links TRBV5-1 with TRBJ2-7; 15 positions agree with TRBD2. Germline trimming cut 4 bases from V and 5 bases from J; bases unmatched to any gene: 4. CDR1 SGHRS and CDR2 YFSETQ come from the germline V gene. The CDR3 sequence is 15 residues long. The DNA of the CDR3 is TGCGCCAGCAGCGGACTAGCGGGAGGGCCCAACGAGCAGTACTTC. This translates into CASSGLAGGPNEQYF.

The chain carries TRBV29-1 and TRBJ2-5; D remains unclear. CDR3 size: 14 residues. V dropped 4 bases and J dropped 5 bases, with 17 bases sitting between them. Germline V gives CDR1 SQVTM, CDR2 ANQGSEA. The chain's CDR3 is CSVVQQPSRETQYF. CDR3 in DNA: TGCAGCGTTGTTCAGCAGCCCTCGAGGGAGACCCAGTACTTC.

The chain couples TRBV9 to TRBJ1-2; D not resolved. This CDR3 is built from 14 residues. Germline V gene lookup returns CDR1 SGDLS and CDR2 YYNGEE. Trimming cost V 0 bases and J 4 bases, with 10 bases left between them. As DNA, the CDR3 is TGTGCCAGCAGCGTAGACAGCTCCTCCTATGGCTACACCTTC. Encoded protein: CASSVDSSSYGYTF.

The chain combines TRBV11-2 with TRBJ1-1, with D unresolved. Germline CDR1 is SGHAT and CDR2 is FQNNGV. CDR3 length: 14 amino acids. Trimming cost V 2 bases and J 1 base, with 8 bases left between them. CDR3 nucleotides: TGTGCCAGCAGCTTAACACAGTCGAACACTGAAGCTTTCTTT. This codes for CASSLTQSNTEAFF. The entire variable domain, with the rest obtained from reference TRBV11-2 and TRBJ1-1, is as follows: EAGVAQSPRYKIIEKRQSVAFWCNPISGHATLYWYQQILGQGPKLLIQFQNNGVVDDSQLPKDRFSAERLKGVDSTLKIQPAKLEDSAVYLCASSLTQSNTEAFFGQGTRLTVV.

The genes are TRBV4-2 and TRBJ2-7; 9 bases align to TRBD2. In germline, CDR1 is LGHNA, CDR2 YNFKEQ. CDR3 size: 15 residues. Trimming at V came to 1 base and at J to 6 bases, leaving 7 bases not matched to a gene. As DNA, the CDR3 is TGTGCCAGCAGCCAAGCGAGGCGGGGGGGCCTCGAGCAGTACTTC. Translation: CASSQARRGGLEQYF.

The CDR3 protein is CASSVGAGNQPQHF. DNA for the CDR3: TGTGCCAGCAGCGTAGGTGCGGGAAATCAGCCCCAGCATTTT. The chain couples TRBV9 to TRBJ1-5; no firm D call. This CDR3 contains 14 residues. The V gene's germline CDR1 is SGDLS and CDR2 YYNGEE. V was pared by 0 bases and J by 4 bases, with 8 bases between. Complete variable domain (other parts from reference TRBV9 and TRBJ1-5): DSGVTQTPKHLITATGQRVTLRCSPRSGDLSVYWYQQSLDQGLQFLIQYYNGEERAKGNILERFSAQQFPDLHSELNLSSLELGDSALYFCASSVGAGNQPQHFGDGTRLSIL.

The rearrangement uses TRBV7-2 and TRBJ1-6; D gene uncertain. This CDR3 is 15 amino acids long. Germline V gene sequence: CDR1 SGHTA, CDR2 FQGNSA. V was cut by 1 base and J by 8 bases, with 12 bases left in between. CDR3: CASSLEAGRDSPLHF. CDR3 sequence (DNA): TGTGCCAGCAGCTTAGAGGCGGGTAGGGATTCACCCCTCCACTTT.

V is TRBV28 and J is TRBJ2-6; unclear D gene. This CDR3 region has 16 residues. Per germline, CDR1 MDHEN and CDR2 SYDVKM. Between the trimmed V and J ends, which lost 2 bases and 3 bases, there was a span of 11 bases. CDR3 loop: CASSLVDFGGANVLTF. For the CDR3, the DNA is TGTGCCAGCAGTTTAGTCGATTTCGGTGGGGCCAACGTCCTGACTTTC. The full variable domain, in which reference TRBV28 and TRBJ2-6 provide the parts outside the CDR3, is DVKVTQSSRYLVKRTGEKVFLECVQDMDHENMFWYRQDPGLGLRLIYFSYDVKMKEKGDIPEGYSVSREKKERFSLILESASTNQTSMYLCASSLVDFGGANVLTFGAGSRLTVL.